This record concerns one T cell receptor beta chain sequence. Its antigen is not identified. The sample belongs to a study of shared clonotypes between healthy human individuals. Study summary: The cohort comprised a couple of women and a few men. Their ages spanned 18 to 49 years. CD4 naive cells filled three plates per donor, CD4 memory three, CD8 naive two and CD8 memory one.

Broader study findings: Among donors, clonotype sharing was expected to be affected by sequencing depth. Incompleteness in sorted-subset sequencing, despite large depth, was shown by rarefaction.

The CDR3 consists of 14 residues. Germline CDR1 is SGHRS and CDR2 is YFSETQ. The V end lost 4 bases, the J end lost 4 bases, and 12 bases lay between the germline ends. Sequenced by immunoSEQ multiplex PCR; TCRdb stores in-frame clones only, minus some. This sample has roughly 2.2 million clones, with roughly 93% found just once. What was sequenced was naive CD4+ T cells from PBMCs. As for subset: CD45RA+ positively selected. The TCR originated in a young man in good health. Some clones in this sample may be carry-over from other donors' samples. The chain uses TRBV5-1 and TRBJ1-5, with D possibly TRBD1 on 5 matching bases. The CDR3 reads CASSPGGENQPQHF. The CDR3 region has the DNA TGCGCCAGCAGCCCTGGGGGGGAAAATCAGCCCCAGCATTTT. Drawing the rest from reference TRBV5-1 and TRBJ1-5, the complete variable domain is KAGVTQTPRYLIKTRGQQVTLSCSPISGHRSVSWYQQTPGQGLQFLFEYFSETQRNKGNFPGRFSGRQFSNSRSEMNVSTLELGDSALYLCASSPGGENQPQHFGDGTRLSIL.